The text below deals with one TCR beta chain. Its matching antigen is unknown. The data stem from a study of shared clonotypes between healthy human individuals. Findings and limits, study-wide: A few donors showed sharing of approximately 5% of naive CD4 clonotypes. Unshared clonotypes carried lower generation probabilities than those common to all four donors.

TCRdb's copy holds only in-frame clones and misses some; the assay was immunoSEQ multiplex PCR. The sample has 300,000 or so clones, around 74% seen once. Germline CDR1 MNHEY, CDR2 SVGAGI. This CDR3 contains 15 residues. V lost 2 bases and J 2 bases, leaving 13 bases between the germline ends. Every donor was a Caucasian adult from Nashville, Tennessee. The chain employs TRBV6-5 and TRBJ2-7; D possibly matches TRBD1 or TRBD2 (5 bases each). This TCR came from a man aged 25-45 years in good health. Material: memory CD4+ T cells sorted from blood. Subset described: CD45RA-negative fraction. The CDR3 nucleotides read TGTGCCAGCAGTTACGGGGGTTTGGGCGCCTACGAGCAGTACTTC. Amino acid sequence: CASSYGGLGAYEQYF.